One and the same sample provided the 13 T cell receptor beta chains below, sequenced in a study of PD-L1 blockade in urothelial cancer. TCRdb's table, derived via immunoSEQ multiplex PCR, lists solely in-frame clones and lacks some. This sample has about 63,000 clones; roughly four fifths occur once, and the top ten carry around 5.7%. This sample's time point: pretreatment peripheral blood. Sequences were derived from PBMCs, sampled around atezolizumab (anti-PD-L1) treatment. The receptors come from a man between 65 and 79 years old with urothelial cancer.

The chain recombines TRBV30 with TRBJ2-1, with 7 nucleotides matching TRBD1. CDR3 length: 13 residues. Germline assignment: CDR1 GTSNPN and CDR2 SVGIG (reference sequence). After removal of 8 bases from V and 2 bases from J, the junction contained 6 bases not matched to a gene. CDR3 protein: CARGGSAYNEQFF. CDR3 DNA: TGTGCCCGAGGGGGCTCTGCCTACAATGAGCAGTTCTTC.

This chain links TRBV7-9 with TRBJ2-7, with D perhaps TRBD1 (6 bases). Trimming left V 0 bases short and J 5 bases short, with 14 bases between. The CDR3 runs to 15 residues. Germline values: CDR1 SEHNR, CDR2 FQNEAQ (reference sequence). DNA of the CDR3: TGTGCCAGCAGCTTAGCCCCACAGGGTACTCACGAGCAGTACTTC. Its protein product is CASSLAPQGTHEQYF.

This clone was found once. The rearrangement links TRBV18 to TRBJ2-4; D uncertain. Trimming took 3 bases from V and 1 from J, leaving 13 bases between them. The germline CDR1 and CDR2 sequences are KGHSH and LQKENI. The CDR3 contains 16 residues. The CDR3 spells CASSPRVSVAKNIQYF. For the CDR3, the DNA is TGTGCCAGCTCACCCCGGGTGAGCGTGGCCAAAAACATTCAGTACTTC. The full variable domain, completed using reference TRBV18 and TRBJ2-4, is NAGVMQNPRHLVRRRGQEARLRCSPMKGHSHVYWYRQLPEEGLKFMVYLQKENIIDESGMPKERFSAEFPKEGPSILRIQQVVRGDSAAYFCASSPRVSVAKNIQYFGAGTRLSVL.

V is TRBV10-3 and J is TRBJ2-2; 11 bases line up with TRBD2. The CDR3 has 15 amino acids. V shed 10 bases, J shed 6 bases, and the junction held 10 bases outside the gene matches. Germline CDR1 ENHRY, CDR2 SYGVKD. CDR3 sequence (DNA): TGTGCCACGGCGGGAACTAGCGGGAGCTCCGGGGAGCTGTTTTTT. Protein product: CATAGTSGSSGELFF.

The rearrangement links TRBV7-9 to TRBJ1-2; a weak D match, TRBD1 (5 bases). The V end was cut by 1 base, the J end by 6 bases, with 6 bases between. CDR3 length equals 12 residues. Germline loops: CDR1 SEHNR, CDR2 FQNEAQ (reference sequence). The CDR3 DNA reads as TGTGCCAGCAGCTTAGAACAGGATGGCTACACCTTC. It translates to CASSLEQDGYTF.

CDR3 sequence: CSVDAGSYGYTF. For the CDR3, the DNA is TGCAGCGTTGATGCGGGGAGCTATGGCTACACCTTC. The V gene is TRBV29-1, the J gene TRBJ1-2; D not resolved. Trimming cost V 3 bases and J 4 bases, with 9 bases left between them. The CDR3 is 12 amino acids. Germline V gene sequence: CDR1 SQVTM, CDR2 ANQGSEA.

This chain joins TRBV30 and TRBJ1-5, with D hard to call. V lost 0 bases and J 0 bases, leaving 3 bases between the germline ends. The CDR3 has 13 residues. Germline V gives CDR1 GTSNPN, CDR2 SVGIG (reference sequence). The CDR3 DNA is TGTGCCTGGAGTGTAGCTAGCAATCAGCCCCAGCATTTT. This sequence encodes CAWSVASNQPQHF. Full variable domain (rest looked up from reference TRBV30 and TRBJ1-5): SQTIHQWPATLVQPVGSPLSLECTVEGTSNPNLYWYRQAAGRGLQLLFYSVGIGQISSEVPQNLSASRPQDRQFILSSKKLLLSDSGFYLCAWSVASNQPQHFGDGTRLSIL.

In its sample, this clone was seen a few times. This sequence joins TRBV7-2 and TRBJ1-2, with 9 positions matching TRBD1. The CDR3 sequence is 13 residues long. The ends lost 5 bases at V and 4 bases at J; junction bases unmatched: 2. Germline V lookup: CDR1 SGHTA, CDR2 FQGNSA. The CDR3 nucleotides are TGTGCCAGCAGCCAGGGACAGGGCTATGGCTACACCTTC. Protein sequence: CASSQGQGYGYTF.

The chain uses TRBV5-5 and TRBJ2-5, with 7 bases lining up with TRBD1. This CDR3 region has 13 residues. V gave up 2 bases and J gave up 9 bases; unmatched junction bases: 7. CDR1 is SGHKS, CDR2 YYEKEE, per germline (reference sequence). The DNA for the CDR3 is TGTGCCAGCAGCTTAGCCGGGACAGAACCCCAGTACTTC. This codes for CASSLAGTEPQYF.

The V gene is TRBV2, the J gene TRBJ1-5; TRBD1 might be the D (5 bases). The CDR3 contains 14 residues. Between the trimmed V and J ends, which lost 1 base and 3 bases, there was a span of 7 bases. The germline CDR1 and CDR2 sequences are SNHLY and FYNNEI. CDR3: CASSEGQTNQPQHF. CDR3 nucleotides: TGTGCCAGCAGTGAAGGACAGACCAATCAGCCCCAGCATTTT.

V and J are TRBV25-1 and TRBJ2-7, with 10 bases that match TRBD1. Germline V gene sequence: CDR1 MGHDK, CDR2 SYGVNS. The CDR3 runs 13 residues. V gave up 7 bases and J gave up 7 bases; unmatched junction bases: 7. The CDR3 DNA reads TGTGCCAGCATAGACAGGGGGCCGGGAGAGCAGTACTTC. The encoded protein is CASIDRGPGEQYF.

The V and J genes are TRBV5-1 and TRBJ2-1; D is possibly TRBD2 (6 bases). This CDR3 has 17 residues. Deletions cut 3 bases from V and 0 bases from J, with 16 bases between. Looked up from germline, CDR1 is SGHRS and CDR2 is YFSETQ. DNA for the CDR3: TGCGCCAGCAGCTCCAGTTGGGGGGTTAGCTCCTACAATGAGCAGTTCTTC. Amino acid sequence: CASSSSWGVSSYNEQFF.

The chain combines TRBV9 with TRBJ2-1, with TRBD1 matching 8 bases. Germline V gene lookup returns CDR1 SGDLS and CDR2 YYNGEE. CDR3 length equals 15 residues. J gave up 1 base and V 4 bases, and 4 bases lay outside the gene matches. CDR3 sequence: CASSTGQGSYNEQFF. DNA of the CDR3: TGTGCCAGCAGCACCGGACAGGGATCCTACAATGAGCAGTTCTTC.